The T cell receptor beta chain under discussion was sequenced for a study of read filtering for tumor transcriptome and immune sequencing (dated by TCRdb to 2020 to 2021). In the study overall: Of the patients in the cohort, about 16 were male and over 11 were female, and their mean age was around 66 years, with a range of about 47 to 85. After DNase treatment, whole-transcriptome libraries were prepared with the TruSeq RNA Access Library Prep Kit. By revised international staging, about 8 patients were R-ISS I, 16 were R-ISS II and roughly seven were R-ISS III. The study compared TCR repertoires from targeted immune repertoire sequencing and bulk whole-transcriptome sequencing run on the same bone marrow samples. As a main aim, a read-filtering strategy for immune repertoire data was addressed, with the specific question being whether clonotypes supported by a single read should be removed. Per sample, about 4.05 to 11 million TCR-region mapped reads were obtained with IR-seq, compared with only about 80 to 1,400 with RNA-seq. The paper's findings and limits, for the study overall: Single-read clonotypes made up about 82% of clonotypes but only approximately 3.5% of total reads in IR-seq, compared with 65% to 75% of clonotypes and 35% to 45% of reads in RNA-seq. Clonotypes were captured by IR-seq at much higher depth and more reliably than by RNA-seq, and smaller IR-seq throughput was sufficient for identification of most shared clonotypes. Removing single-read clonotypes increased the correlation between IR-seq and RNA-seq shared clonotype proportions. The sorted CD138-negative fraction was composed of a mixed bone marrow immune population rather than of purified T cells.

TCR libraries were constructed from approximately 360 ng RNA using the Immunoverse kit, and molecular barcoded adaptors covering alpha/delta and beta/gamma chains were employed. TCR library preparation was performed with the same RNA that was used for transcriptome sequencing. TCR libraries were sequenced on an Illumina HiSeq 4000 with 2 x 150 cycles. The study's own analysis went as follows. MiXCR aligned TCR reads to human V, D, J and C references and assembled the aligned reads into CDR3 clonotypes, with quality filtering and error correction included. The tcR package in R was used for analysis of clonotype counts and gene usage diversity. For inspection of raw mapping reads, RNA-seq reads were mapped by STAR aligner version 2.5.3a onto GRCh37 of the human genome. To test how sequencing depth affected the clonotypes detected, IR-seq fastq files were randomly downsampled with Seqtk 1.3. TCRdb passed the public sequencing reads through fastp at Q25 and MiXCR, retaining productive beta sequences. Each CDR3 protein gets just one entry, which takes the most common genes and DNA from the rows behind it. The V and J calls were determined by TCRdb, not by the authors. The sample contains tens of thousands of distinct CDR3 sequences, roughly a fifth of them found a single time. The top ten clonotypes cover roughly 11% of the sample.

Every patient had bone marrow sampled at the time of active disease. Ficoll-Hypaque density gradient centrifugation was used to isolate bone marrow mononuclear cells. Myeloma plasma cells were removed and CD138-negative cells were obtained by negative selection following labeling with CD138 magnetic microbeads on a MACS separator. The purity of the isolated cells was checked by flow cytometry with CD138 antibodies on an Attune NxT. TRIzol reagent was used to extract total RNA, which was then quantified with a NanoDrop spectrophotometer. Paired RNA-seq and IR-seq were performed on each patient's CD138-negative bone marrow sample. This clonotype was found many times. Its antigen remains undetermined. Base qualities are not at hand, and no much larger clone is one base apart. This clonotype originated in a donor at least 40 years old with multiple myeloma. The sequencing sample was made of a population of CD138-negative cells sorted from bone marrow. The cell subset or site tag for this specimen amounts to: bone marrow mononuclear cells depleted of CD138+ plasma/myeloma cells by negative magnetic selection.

CDR3 loop: CASSAGLAGYYNEQFF. The sequenced DNA: TGTGCCAGCAGCGCAGGACTAGCGGGTTACTACAATGAGCAGTTCTTC. The chain is assembled from TRBV9 and TRBJ2-1, with TRBD2 matching 11 junction bases. Taken from cysteine to phenylalanine, the CDR3 has 16 residues. Kept here is only the CDR3 DNA, which spans 48 bases and is read in frame from base 1. In the germline V gene, CDR1 corresponds to SGDLS and CDR2 to YYNGEE. From V the trimming removes 3 bases and from J it removes 3 bases, while the gene matches leave 5 bases of the junction unaccounted for. The reference TRBV9 and TRBJ2-1 proteins fill in what lies around the CDR3, so the full variable domain reads DSGVTQTPKHLITATGQRVTLRCSPRSGDLSVYWYQQSLDQGLQFLIQYYNGEERAKGNILERFSAQQFPDLHSELNLSSLELGDSALYFCASSAGLAGYYNEQFFGPGTRLTVL.